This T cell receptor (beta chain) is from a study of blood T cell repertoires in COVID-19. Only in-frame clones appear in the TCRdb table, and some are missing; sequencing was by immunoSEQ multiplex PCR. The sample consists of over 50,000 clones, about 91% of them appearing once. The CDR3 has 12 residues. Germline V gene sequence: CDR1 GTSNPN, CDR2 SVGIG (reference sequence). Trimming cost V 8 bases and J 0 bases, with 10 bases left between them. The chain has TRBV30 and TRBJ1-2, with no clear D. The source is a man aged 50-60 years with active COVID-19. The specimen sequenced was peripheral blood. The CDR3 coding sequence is TGTGCCAAAGCGTACACTAACTATGGCTACACCTTC. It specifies CAKAYTNYGYTF.